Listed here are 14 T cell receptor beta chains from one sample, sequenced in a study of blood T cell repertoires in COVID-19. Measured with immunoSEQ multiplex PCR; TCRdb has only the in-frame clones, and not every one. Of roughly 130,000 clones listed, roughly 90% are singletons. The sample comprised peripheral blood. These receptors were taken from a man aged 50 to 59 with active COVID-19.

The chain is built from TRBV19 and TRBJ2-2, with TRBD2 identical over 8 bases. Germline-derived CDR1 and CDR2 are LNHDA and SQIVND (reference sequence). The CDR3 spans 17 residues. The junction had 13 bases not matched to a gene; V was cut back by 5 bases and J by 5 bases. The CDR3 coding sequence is TGTGCCAGTAGTTTACAATTGAGCGGGAGCCGAACCGGGGAGCTGTTTTTT. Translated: CASSLQLSGSRTGELFF.

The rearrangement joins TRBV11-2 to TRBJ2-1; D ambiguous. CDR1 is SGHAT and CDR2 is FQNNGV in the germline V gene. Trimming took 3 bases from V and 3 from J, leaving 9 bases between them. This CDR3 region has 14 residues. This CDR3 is CASSFEELYNEQFF. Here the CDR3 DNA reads TGTGCCAGCAGCTTCGAGGAGCTCTACAATGAGCAGTTCTTC.

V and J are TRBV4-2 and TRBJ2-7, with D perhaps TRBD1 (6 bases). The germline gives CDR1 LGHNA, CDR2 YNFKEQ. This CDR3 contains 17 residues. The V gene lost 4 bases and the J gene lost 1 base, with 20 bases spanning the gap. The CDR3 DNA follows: TGTGCCAGCAGCCGAAGCGAAGTACAGGGTTCGTCCTACGAGCAGTACGTC. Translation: CASSRSEVQGSSYEQYV.

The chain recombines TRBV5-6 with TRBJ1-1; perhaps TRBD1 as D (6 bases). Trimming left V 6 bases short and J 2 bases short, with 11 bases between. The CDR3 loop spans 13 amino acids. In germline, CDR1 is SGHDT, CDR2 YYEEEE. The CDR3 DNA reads TGTGCCAGCACCACAGGGCCCAACACTGAAGCTTTCTTT. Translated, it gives CASTTGPNTEAFF.

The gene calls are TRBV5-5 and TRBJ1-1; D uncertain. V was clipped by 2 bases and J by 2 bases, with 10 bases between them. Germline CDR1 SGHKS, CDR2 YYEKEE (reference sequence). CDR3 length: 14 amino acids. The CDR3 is CASSLTERNTEAFF. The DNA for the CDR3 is TGTGCCAGCAGCTTAACAGAGAGAAACACTGAAGCTTTCTTT. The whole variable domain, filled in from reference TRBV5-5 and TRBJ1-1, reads DAGVTQSPTHLIKTRGQQVTLRCSPISGHKSVSWYQQVLGQGPQFIFQYYEKEERGRGNFPDRFSARQFPNYSSELNVNALLLGDSALYLCASSLTERNTEAFFGQGTRLTVV.

The CDR3 loop is CASSILRDQPQHF. The CDR3 DNA reads as TGTGCCAGTAGTATCTTACGAGATCAGCCCCAGCATTTT. The chain uses TRBV19 and TRBJ1-5; D is uncertain. Germline CDR1 LNHDA, CDR2 SQIVND (reference sequence). This CDR3 comprises 13 residues. Deletions cut 3 bases from V and 5 bases from J, with 8 bases between.

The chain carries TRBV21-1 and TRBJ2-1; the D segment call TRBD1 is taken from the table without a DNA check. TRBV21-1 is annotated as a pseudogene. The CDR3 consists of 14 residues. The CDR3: CASSPGGQANEQFF. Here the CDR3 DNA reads TGTGCCAGCAGCCCGGGGGGACAGGCGAATGAGCAGTTCTTC.

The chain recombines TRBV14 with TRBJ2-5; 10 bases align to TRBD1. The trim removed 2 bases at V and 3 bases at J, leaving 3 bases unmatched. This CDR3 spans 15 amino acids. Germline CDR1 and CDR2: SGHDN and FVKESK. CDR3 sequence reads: CASSQLGQGEETQYF. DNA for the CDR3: TGTGCCAGCAGCCAATTAGGACAGGGGGAAGAGACCCAGTACTTC.

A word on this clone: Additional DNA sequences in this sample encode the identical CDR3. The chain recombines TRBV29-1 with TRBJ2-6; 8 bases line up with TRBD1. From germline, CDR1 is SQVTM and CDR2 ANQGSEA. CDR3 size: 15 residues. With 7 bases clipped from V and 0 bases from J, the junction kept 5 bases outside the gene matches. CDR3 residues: CSARQGSSGANVLTF. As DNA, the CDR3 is TGCAGCGCCCGACAGGGGAGCTCTGGGGCCAACGTCCTGACTTTC.

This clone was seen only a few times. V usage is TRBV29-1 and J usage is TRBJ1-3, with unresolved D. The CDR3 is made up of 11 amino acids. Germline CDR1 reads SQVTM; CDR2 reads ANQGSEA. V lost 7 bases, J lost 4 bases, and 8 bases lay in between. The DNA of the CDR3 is TGCAGCGGAGGTGACGGAAACACCATATATTTT. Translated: CSGGDGNTIYF.

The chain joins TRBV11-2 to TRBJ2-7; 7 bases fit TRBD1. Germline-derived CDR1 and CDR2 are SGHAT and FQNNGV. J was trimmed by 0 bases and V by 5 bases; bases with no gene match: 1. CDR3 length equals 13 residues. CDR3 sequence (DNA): TGTGCCAGCAGCCGACAGGGCTCCTACGAGCAGTACTTC. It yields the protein CASSRQGSYEQYF.

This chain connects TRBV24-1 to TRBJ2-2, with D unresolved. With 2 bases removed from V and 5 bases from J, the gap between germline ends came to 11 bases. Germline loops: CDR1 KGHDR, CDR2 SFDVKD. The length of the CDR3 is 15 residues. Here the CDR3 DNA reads TGTGCCACCAGTGATTCGCAGGAACTGACCGGGGAGCTGTTTTTT. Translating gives CATSDSQELTGELFF.

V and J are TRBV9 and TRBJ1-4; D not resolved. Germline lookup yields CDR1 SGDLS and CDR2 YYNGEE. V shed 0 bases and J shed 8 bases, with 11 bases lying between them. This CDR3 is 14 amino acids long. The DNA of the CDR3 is TGTGCCAGCAGCGTAGAAGGAGGAGGAGAAAAACTGTTTTTT. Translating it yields CASSVEGGGEKLFF. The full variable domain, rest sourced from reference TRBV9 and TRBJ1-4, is DSGVTQTPKHLITATGQRVTLRCSPRSGDLSVYWYQQSLDQGLQFLIQYYNGEERAKGNILERFSAQQFPDLHSELNLSSLELGDSALYFCASSVEGGGEKLFFGSGTQLSVL.

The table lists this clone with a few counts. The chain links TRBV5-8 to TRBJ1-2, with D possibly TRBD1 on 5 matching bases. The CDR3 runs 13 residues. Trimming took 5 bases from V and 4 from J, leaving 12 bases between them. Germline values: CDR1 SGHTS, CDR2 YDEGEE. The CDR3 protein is CASSRDSFYGYTF. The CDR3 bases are TGTGCCAGCAGTCGCGACAGCTTCTATGGCTACACCTTC. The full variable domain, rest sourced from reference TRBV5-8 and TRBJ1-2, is EAGVTQSPTHLIKTRGQQATLRCSPISGHTSVYWYQQALGLGLQFLLWYDEGEERNRGNFPPRFSGRQFPNYSSELNVNALELEDSALYLCASSRDSFYGYTFGSGTRLTVV.